These 25 T cell receptor beta chains originate from one sample sequenced in a study of cytomegalovirus exposure and HLA in healthy donors. Primers: 60 Vbeta forward and 13 Jbeta reverse. Data came from immunoSEQ multiplex PCR; TCRdb stores just in-frame clones and leaves some out. The table lists about 160,000 clones, approximately 73% of them singletons. Sequenced: PBMCs. The receptors here all came from a man aged 50-60 years in good health and CMV-seronegative.

CDR3 DNA: TGTGCCAGCAGCTTGATCAGGGGGAGGCATGAGCAGTTCTTC. Translated, it gives CASSLIRGRHEQFF. The rearrangement links TRBV5-6 to TRBJ2-1, with a possible D match to TRBD1 (7 bases). V shed 1 base and J shed 8 bases, with 13 bases lying between them. The CDR3 extends over 14 amino acids. Germline CDR1 and CDR2: SGHDT and YYEEEE.

The genes are TRBV7-9 and TRBJ1-3; D is uncertain. The germline V gene encodes CDR1 SEHNR and CDR2 FQNEAQ (reference sequence). The CDR3 is made up of 14 amino acids. The ends were cut back, 0 bases at V and 0 bases at J, with 3 bases in the middle. CDR3 sequence reads: CASSLAFSGNTIYF. The CDR3 DNA is TGTGCCAGCAGCTTAGCCTTCTCTGGAAACACCATATATTTT.

This clone has just a few counts. The V call is TRBV4-2, the J call TRBJ1-4, with 7 bases fitting TRBD1. This CDR3 has 14 amino acids. Germline-derived CDR1 and CDR2 are LGHNA and YNFKEQ. V shed 6 bases, J shed 4 bases, and the junction held 5 bases outside the gene matches. The CDR3 DNA sequence: TGTGCCAGCAGTGACAGGGTGTATAATGAAAAACTGTTTTTT. Amino acids: CASSDRVYNEKLFF.

There are a few counts of this clone. The V call is TRBV5-1, the J call TRBJ1-4; 9 nucleotides match TRBD1. Germline V gene data show CDR1 as SGHRS and CDR2 as YFSETQ. J gave up 8 bases and V 4 bases, and 9 bases lay outside the gene matches. CDR3 length: 15 residues. The CDR3 loop is CASSTAQGAREKLFF. The CDR3 DNA reads as TGCGCCAGCAGCACAGCACAGGGGGCTAGGGAAAAACTGTTTTTT.

This chain joins TRBV7-2 and TRBJ2-4, with 7 nucleotides matching TRBD2. This CDR3 has 17 residues. The germline V gene has CDR1 SGHTA and CDR2 FQGNSA. V lost 1 base, J lost 3 bases, and 9 bases stayed unmatched. In DNA, the CDR3 is TGTGCCAGCAGCTTAGATATGGGCGGGGGAGGCAAAAACATTCAGTACTTC. This codes for CASSLDMGGGGKNIQYF.

The chain recombines TRBV6-5 with TRBJ1-1, with a possible D match to TRBD1 (5 bases). Germline CDR1 is MNHEY and CDR2 is SVGAGI. Trimming cost V 6 bases and J 0 bases, with 14 bases left between them. The length of the CDR3 is 15 residues. The CDR3 protein is CASSQQGLLNTEAFF. The CDR3 DNA follows: TGTGCCAGCAGCCAGCAGGGACTTCTGAACACTGAAGCTTTCTTT.

The V call is TRBV15, the J call TRBJ2-7; 8 bases align to TRBD1. Trimming cost V 5 bases and J 3 bases; bases outside gene matches: 9. CDR3 size: 15 residues. Germline CDR1 reads LNHNV; CDR2 reads YYDKDF (reference sequence). The CDR3 nucleotides read TGTGCCACCAGCGACCGGGACAGGACCGTCTACGAGCAGTACTTC. As protein: CATSDRDRTVYEQYF.

The V gene is TRBV9, the J gene TRBJ1-2; 9 nucleotides agree with TRBD1. The V gene's germline CDR1 is SGDLS and CDR2 YYNGEE. V lost 0 bases, J lost 3 bases, and 3 bases stayed unmatched. CDR3 length: 15 residues. As DNA, the CDR3 is TGTGCCAGCAGCGTAGTTGGGACAGGGCACTATGGCTACACCTTC. This translates into CASSVVGTGHYGYTF. The variable domain in full, completed from reference TRBV9 and TRBJ1-2, reads DSGVTQTPKHLITATGQRVTLRCSPRSGDLSVYWYQQSLDQGLQFLIQYYNGEERAKGNILERFSAQQFPDLHSELNLSSLELGDSALYFCASSVVGTGHYGYTFGSGTRLTVV.

This clone was counted a few times. This sequence joins TRBV7-9 and TRBJ2-7; no firm D call. V lost 4 bases to trimming and J lost 2 bases, with 15 bases between them. This CDR3 region has 15 residues. CDR1 is SEHNR and CDR2 is FQNEAQ in the germline V gene (reference sequence). CDR3 region: CASSSYQTQTYEQYF. As DNA, the CDR3 is TGTGCCAGCAGCTCCTACCAGACACAAACCTACGAGCAGTACTTC.

The chain has TRBV7-2 and TRBJ2-7; 9 bases agree with TRBD1. Germline V gene data show CDR1 as SGHTA and CDR2 as FQGNSA. CDR3 length: 14 residues. V lost 6 bases to trimming and J lost 5 bases; unmatched junction nucleotides: 8. The DNA for the CDR3 is TGTGCCAGCAGACAAGGACAGGGGACCCACGAGCAGTACTTC. This encodes CASRQGQGTHEQYF.

With respect to this clone: This same CDR3 is encoded by further DNA sequences in the sample. The J gene is TRBJ2-3, the V gene TRBV5-1; TRBD2 matches 10 bases. The CDR3 sequence is 16 residues long. The germline V gene encodes CDR1 SGHRS and CDR2 YFSETQ. The ends lost 0 bases at V and 3 bases at J; junction bases unmatched: 4. The CDR3 region has the DNA TGCGCCAGCAGCTTGGAGTTAGCGGGGGGAACAGATACGCAGTATTTT. Translation: CASSLELAGGTDTQYF. Full variable domain (remainder filled in from reference TRBV5-1 and TRBJ2-3): KAGVTQTPRYLIKTRGQQVTLSCSPISGHRSVSWYQQTPGQGLQFLFEYFSETQRNKGNFPGRFSGRQFSNSRSEMNVSTLELGDSALYLCASSLELAGGTDTQYFGPGTRLTVL.

This clone was seen a handful of times. This chain uses TRBV6-5 with TRBJ2-3; 9 bases agree with TRBD1. The J segment lost 0 bases and the V segment lost 6 bases, leaving 4 bases of the junction unmatched. There are 15 residues in the CDR3. Germline CDR1 reads MNHEY; CDR2 reads SVGAGI. CDR3 loop: CASSWTGVSTDTQYF. In DNA, the CDR3 is TGTGCCAGCAGCTGGACAGGGGTTAGCACAGATACGCAGTATTTT.

This CDR3 is CASSLGLNGGLDTQYF. The CDR3 DNA follows: TGCGCCAGCAGCCTGGGGCTAAACGGGGGGTTAGATACGCAGTATTTT. The chain employs TRBV5-1 and TRBJ2-3; 7 nucleotides align to TRBD2. This CDR3 contains 16 residues. Germline CDR1 is SGHRS and CDR2 is YFSETQ. The trim removed 4 bases at V and 5 bases at J, leaving 13 bases unmatched.

V gene TRBV28 combines with J gene TRBJ1-2, with TRBD1 as a possible D gene (5 bases). Germline-derived CDR1 and CDR2 are MDHEN and SYDVKM. Trimming took 6 bases from V and 3 from J, leaving 11 bases between them. The CDR3 is made up of 13 amino acids. As DNA, the CDR3 is TGTGCCAGCAGCTGGGGGGGGGACTATGGCTACACCTTC. Amino acid sequence: CASSWGGDYGYTF.

V gene TRBV5-1 combines with J gene TRBJ1-2; D is unclear. Germline V gene data show CDR1 as SGHRS and CDR2 as YFSETQ. The CDR3 spans 13 residues. Trimming removed 0 bases from V and 4 bases from J, with 7 bases in between. In DNA form, the CDR3 reads TGCGCCAGCAGCTTGGGAGGCTCCTATGGCTACACCTTC. Encoded protein: CASSLGGSYGYTF.

The genes are TRBV7-8 and TRBJ1-4; possibly TRBD1 for D (5 bases). V shed 0 bases and J shed 4 bases, with 9 bases lying between them. CDR3 length: 15 residues. Germline-derived CDR1 and CDR2 are SGHVS and FQNEAQ. CDR3 sequence reads: CASSLARGINEKLFF. DNA of the CDR3: TGTGCCAGCAGCTTAGCGCGGGGGATTAATGAAAAACTGTTTTTT.

This chain joins TRBV6-1 and TRBJ2-5; a weak D match, TRBD1 (5 bases). V lost 7 bases and J 5 bases, leaving 8 bases between the germline ends. Germline CDR1 and CDR2: MNHNS and SASEGT. The CDR3 runs 11 residues. CDR3 loop: CASTPGETQYF. The CDR3 coding sequence is TGTGCCAGCACCCCAGGGGAGACCCAGTACTTC.

About this clone: This CDR3 is also generated by other DNA sequences in the sample. J is TRBJ2-1 and V is TRBV5-1; tentative D call: TRBD1 (5 bases). The CDR3 length is 14 residues. CDR1 SGHRS and CDR2 YFSETQ come from the germline V gene. Trimming removed 0 bases at V and 6 bases at J, with 10 bases between. In nucleotides, the CDR3 is TGCGCCAGCAGCTTGGTTCAGGGCACCAATGAGCAGTTCTTC. Translating gives CASSLVQGTNEQFF.

The chain employs TRBV28 and TRBJ1-2, with D possibly being TRBD1 (5 bases). Per the germline V gene, CDR1 is MDHEN and CDR2 is SYDVKM. CDR3 length: 15 amino acids. Trimming removed 6 bases from V and 0 bases from J, with 14 bases in between. This chain's CDR3 is CASRSQGLANYGYTF. As DNA, the CDR3 is TGTGCCAGCAGGAGTCAGGGCTTAGCTAACTATGGCTACACCTTC.

The chain is built from TRBV5-1 and TRBJ2-1, with D maybe TRBD1 (6 bases). Trimming cost V 0 bases and J 3 bases, with 7 bases left between them. The length of the CDR3 is 14 residues. Germline-derived CDR1 and CDR2 are SGHRS and YFSETQ. The CDR3 is CASSLGDIYNEQFF. The CDR3 DNA sequence: TGCGCCAGCAGCTTGGGGGACATCTACAATGAGCAGTTCTTC.

This clone has a handful of counts. J is TRBJ2-1 and V is TRBV28; 10 nucleotides line up with TRBD1. With V trimmed by 4 bases and J by 2 bases, 11 bases remained unmatched. Germline lookup yields CDR1 MDHEN and CDR2 SYDVKM. This CDR3 is 18 amino acids long. This CDR3 reads CASSSLPGTGVTYNEQFF. The CDR3 DNA reads TGTGCCAGCAGTTCTCTCCCCGGGACAGGGGTTACCTACAATGAGCAGTTCTTC. The entire variable domain, with the rest obtained from reference TRBV28 and TRBJ2-1, is as follows: DVKVTQSSRYLVKRTGEKVFLECVQDMDHENMFWYRQDPGLGLRLIYFSYDVKMKEKGDIPEGYSVSREKKERFSLILESASTNQTSMYLCASSSLPGTGVTYNEQFFGPGTRLTVL.

In DNA, the CDR3 is TGCGCCAGCAGCCACGGACAGAAAGAGACCCAGTACTTC. Translated, it gives CASSHGQKETQYF. The genes are TRBV5-1 and TRBJ2-5; weak D call: TRBD1 (6 bases). The CDR3 loop spans 13 amino acids. V was trimmed by 4 bases and J by 3 bases, leaving 10 bases between them. Looked up from germline, CDR1 is SGHRS and CDR2 is YFSETQ.

This clone was detected only a few times. The gene calls are TRBV6-1 and TRBJ2-2, with D possibly matching TRBD2 (6 bases). The germline CDR1 and CDR2 sequences are MNHNS and SASEGT. The CDR3 is 14 amino acids. Trimming shortened V by 5 bases and J by 8 bases, and 15 bases separated the two germline ends. CDR3: CASSRGGASGELFF. The CDR3, as DNA: TGTGCCAGCAGTAGGGGAGGTGCGTCGGGGGAGCTGTTTTTT.

The rearrangement links TRBV7-2 to TRBJ2-7; D might be TRBD2 (5 bases). The CDR3 length is 14 residues. Germline V gene data show CDR1 as SGHTA and CDR2 as FQGNSA. The V gene lost 1 base and the J gene lost 7 bases, with 14 bases spanning the gap. The CDR3 region has the DNA TGTGCCAGCAGCTTAGGGGCGATCAGAGGGGAGCAGTACTTC. Translated: CASSLGAIRGEQYF.

The chain employs TRBV10-2 and TRBJ2-2; D is perhaps TRBD1 (8 bases). V lost 8 bases and J lost 6, with 13 bases in between. The CDR3 covers 13 residues. Germline V gene lookup returns CDR1 WSHSY and CDR2 SAAADI. The CDR3, as DNA: TGCGCCAGCCATACAGGGGGGGCCGGGGAGCTGTTTTTT. Translating gives CASHTGGAGELFF.